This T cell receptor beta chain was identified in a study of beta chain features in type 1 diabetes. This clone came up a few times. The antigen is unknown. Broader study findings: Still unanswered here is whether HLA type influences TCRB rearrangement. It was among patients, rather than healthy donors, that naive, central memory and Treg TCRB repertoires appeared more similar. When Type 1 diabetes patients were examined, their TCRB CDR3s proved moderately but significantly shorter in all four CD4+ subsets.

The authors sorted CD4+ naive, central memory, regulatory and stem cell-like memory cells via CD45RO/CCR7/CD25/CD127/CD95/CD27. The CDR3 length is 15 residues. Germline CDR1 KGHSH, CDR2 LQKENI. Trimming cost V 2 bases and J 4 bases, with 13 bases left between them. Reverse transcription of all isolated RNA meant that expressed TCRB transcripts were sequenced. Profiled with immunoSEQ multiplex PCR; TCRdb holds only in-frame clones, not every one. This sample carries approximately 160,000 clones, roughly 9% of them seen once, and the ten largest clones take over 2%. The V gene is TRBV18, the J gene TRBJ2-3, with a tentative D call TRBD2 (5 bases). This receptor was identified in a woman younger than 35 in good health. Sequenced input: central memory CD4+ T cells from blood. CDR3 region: CASSPTRHGADTQYF. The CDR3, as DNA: TGTGCCAGCTCACCAACACGTCACGGGGCAGATACGCAGTATTTT.